This record concerns one T cell receptor (beta chain) sequence. Sequencing was performed with immunoSEQ multiplex PCR; in TCRdb, only in-frame clones are kept and a portion is missing. The sample carries approximately 85,000 clones, roughly nine tenths recorded once. This entry belongs to a study of blood T cell repertoires in COVID-19. Across the study: T cells, B-cell-depleted T cells, or PBMCs provided the cDNA or gDNA that served as material.

Specimen: peripheral blood. This receptor was taken from a man between 50 and 59 years old with acute or convalescent COVID-19.

The CDR3 DNA reads TGTGCCAGCAGCCTGGACAGTTTCACAGATACGCAGTATTTT. This gives the protein CASSLDSFTDTQYF. V is TRBV2 and J is TRBJ2-3, with D tentatively TRBD1 (6 bases). Deletions cut 6 bases from V and 2 bases from J, with 12 bases between. Germline values: CDR1 SNHLY, CDR2 FYNNEI. There are 14 residues in the CDR3.